Following are 29 T cell receptor beta chains from one sample sequenced in a study of brain T cells in children with intractable seizures. Only cases whose brain tissue showed the highest T cell transcript signatures were sequenced. The table came from immunoSEQ multiplex PCR; TCRdb's copy has only in-frame clones and leaves some out. The profile covers 1,500 to 1,900 clones, with around 82% appearing a single time and around 20% taken by the ten largest. The material sequenced was resected brain tissue, taken at surgery. These receptors originate from a boy aged 5-17 years with focal cortical dysplasia and intractable seizures.

The chain has TRBV20-1 and TRBJ1-5; D not certain. Trimming shortened V by 3 bases and J by 3 bases, and 9 bases separated the two germline ends. This CDR3 region has 13 residues. Germline CDR1 DFQATT, CDR2 SNEGSKA (reference sequence). CDR3 DNA: TGCAGTGCTAGTATCCACGACAATCAGCCCCAGCATTTT. The encoded protein is CSASIHDNQPQHF.

V is TRBV19 and J is TRBJ2-1; 10 bases align to TRBD1. Germline lookup yields CDR1 LNHDA and CDR2 SQIVND (reference sequence). The CDR3 has 15 amino acids. V dropped 4 bases and J dropped 6; count of bases not matched to a gene: 6. This CDR3 reads CASSTGTGEVNEQFF. CDR3 DNA: TGTGCCAGTAGTACCGGGACAGGGGAGGTCAATGAGCAGTTCTTC.

The chain recombines TRBV28 with TRBJ2-3; 10 bases align to TRBD2. Germline V lookup: CDR1 MDHEN, CDR2 SYDVKM. The V segment lost 0 bases and the J segment 3 bases; nucleotides outside the gene matches: 3. The CDR3 extends over 16 amino acids. This CDR3 is CASSLWSGRATDTQYF. The DNA for the CDR3 is TGTGCCAGCAGTTTATGGAGCGGGAGGGCAACAGATACGCAGTATTTT.

J is TRBJ2-3 and V is TRBV6-4, with D possibly TRBD2 on 7 matching bases. Germline CDR1 and CDR2: MRHNA and SNTAGT. Trimming stripped 2 bases from V and 2 bases from J, with 8 bases between. This CDR3 contains 14 residues. CDR3 bases: TGTGCCAGCAGTGACGGGGGGGCCACAGATACGCAGTATTTT. Amino acids: CASSDGGATDTQYF.

The chain employs TRBV7-9 and TRBJ2-2; D ambiguous. CDR3 size: 15 residues. Germline lookup yields CDR1 SEHNR and CDR2 FQNEAQ (reference sequence). Trimming stripped 1 base from V and 1 base from J, with 7 bases between. CDR3 bases: TGTGCCAGCAGCTTAGTTTCCCAGAACACCGGGGAGCTGTTTTTT. It translates to CASSLVSQNTGELFF.

This chain links TRBV5-1 with TRBJ1-2, with 8 bases lining up with TRBD1. Trimming cost V 4 bases and J 1 base; bases outside gene matches: 3. This CDR3 region has 14 residues. Germline V CDR1 and CDR2: SGHRS, YFSETQ. The CDR3 protein is CASSPTGGNYGYTF. CDR3 in DNA: TGCGCCAGCAGCCCAACAGGGGGTAACTATGGCTACACCTTC.

The chain joins TRBV5-4 to TRBJ1-6; D not certain. The length of the CDR3 is 12 residues. Germline loops: CDR1 SGHNT, CDR2 YYREEE (reference sequence). V gave up 2 bases and J gave up 15 bases, with 12 bases separating them. The CDR3 sequence: CASSFDGLYLHF. DNA of the CDR3: TGTGCCAGCAGCTTTGACGGTCTCTACCTCCACTTT.

The CDR3 DNA is TGTGCAAGTCGCTTAGGGACAGGGGGCTACGAGCAGTACTTC. Amino acids: CASRLGTGGYEQYF. The rearrangement links TRBV12-2 to TRBJ2-7; the table calls TRBD1, which could not be checked here. TRBV12-2 is annotated as a pseudogene. CDR3 length equals 14 residues.

This clone has more than one count but fewer than ten. The V call is TRBV6-1, the J call TRBJ2-7; D tentatively reads TRBD1 or TRBD2 (6 bases each). The V and J ends lost 7 bases and 4 bases respectively, with 14 bases between them. The length of the CDR3 is 13 residues. The V gene's germline CDR1 is MNHNS and CDR2 SASEGT. CDR3 amino acids: CASNQGRNYEQYV. CDR3 DNA: TGTGCCAGCAATCAGGGGAGGAATTACGAGCAGTACGTC.

The table lists this clone with a count of one. CDR3 region: CSAESSPLDNEQFF. CDR3 bases: TGCAGCGCTGAGTCCAGTCCGTTAGACAATGAGCAGTTCTTC. This chain uses TRBV29-1 with TRBJ2-1; D call uncertain. V lost 7 bases and J lost 5, with 18 bases in between. The germline gives CDR1 SQVTM, CDR2 ANQGSEA. This CDR3 has 14 amino acids.

This clone turned up a few times. The chain couples TRBV9 to TRBJ2-2; 7 bases fit TRBD1. Germline assignment: CDR1 SGDLS and CDR2 YYNGEE. The CDR3 is 15 residues long. The trim removed 1 base at V and 4 bases at J, leaving 4 bases unmatched. The DNA of the CDR3 is TGTGCCAGCAGCGTAAAGGGGGCGAGCACCGGGGAGCTGTTTTTT. Translated, it gives CASSVKGASTGELFF.

The chain joins TRBV6-5 to TRBJ2-1; maybe TRBD2 (6 bases). Trimming took 1 base from V and 7 from J, leaving 11 bases between them. The CDR3 length is 14 residues. Looked up from germline, CDR1 is MNHEY and CDR2 is SVGAGI. CDR3 nucleotide sequence: TGTGCCAGCAGTTACTTGGAGCGGGTGAATGAGCAGTTCTTC. Protein product: CASSYLERVNEQFF.

V gene TRBV25-1 combines with J gene TRBJ2-1, with a weak D call TRBD2 (5 bases). Germline CDR1 and CDR2: MGHDK and SYGVNS. The CDR3 has 15 amino acids. Trimming shortened V by 6 bases and J by 0 bases, and 12 bases separated the two germline ends. This CDR3 reads CASRDDGDSYNEQFF. For the CDR3, the DNA is TGTGCCAGCAGGGACGACGGGGACTCCTACAATGAGCAGTTCTTC.

The chain links TRBV2 to TRBJ2-5; the D is unclear. From germline, CDR1 is SNHLY and CDR2 FYNNEI. This CDR3 comprises 11 residues. The CDR3: CAFQMGETQYF. DNA for the CDR3: TGTGCTTTCCAAATGGGAGAGACCCAGTACTTC.

CDR3 sequence reads: CASSLGPGGGQPQHF. Written as DNA, the CDR3 is TGTGCCAGCAGCCTGGGACCGGGCGGGGGTCAGCCCCAGCATTTT. The rearrangement links TRBV6-5 to TRBJ1-5, with a weak D call TRBD1 (5 bases). Germline CDR1 is MNHEY and CDR2 is SVGAGI. The V end lost 6 bases, the J end lost 6 bases, and 18 bases lay between the germline ends. CDR3 length: 15 amino acids.

The CDR3 DNA reads TGCGCCAGCAGCCAAGGTTCGGGGGCGCGGGCTAATGAAAAACTGTTTTTT. It yields the protein CASSQGSGARANEKLFF. This chain connects TRBV4-1 to TRBJ1-4, with TRBD1 as a possible D gene (6 bases). Trimming shortened V by 1 base and J by 3 bases, and 15 bases separated the two germline ends. The CDR3 consists of 17 residues. CDR1 is MGHRA and CDR2 is YSYEKL in the germline V gene.

This clone was recorded once. The V call is TRBV29-1, the J call TRBJ1-2, with no clear D. This CDR3 is 13 amino acids long. CDR1 and CDR2 from the germline V gene are SQVTM and ANQGSEA. V was trimmed by 6 bases and J by 4 bases, leaving 15 bases between them. The CDR3, as DNA: TGCAGCGTGATTAGGAATGGCCTCTATGGCTACACCTTC. It encodes CSVIRNGLYGYTF.

J is TRBJ1-2 and V is TRBV5-1; perhaps TRBD1 as D (6 bases). Trimming removed 0 bases at V and 2 bases at J, with 11 bases between. CDR3 size: 15 residues. CDR1 SGHRS and CDR2 YFSETQ come from the germline V gene. The CDR3 spells CASSLGQEENYGYTF. CDR3 coding DNA: TGCGCCAGCAGCTTGGGACAGGAAGAGAACTATGGCTACACCTTC.

The CDR3 spells CASLRGSSYNEQFF. As DNA, the CDR3 is TGTGCCTCCCTCCGGGGGAGCTCCTACAATGAGCAGTTCTTC. The rearrangement links TRBV30 to TRBJ2-1; tentatively, D is TRBD2 (6 bases). The CDR3 loop spans 14 amino acids. Germline CDR1 and CDR2: GTSNPN and SVGIG (reference sequence). V was cut by 7 bases and J by 0 bases, with 13 bases left in between. The complete variable domain, with remaining parts taken from reference TRBV30 and TRBJ2-1, reads SQTIHQWPATLVQPVGSPLSLECTVEGTSNPNLYWYRQAAGRGLQLLFYSVGIGQISSEVPQNLSASRPQDRQFILSSKKLLLSDSGFYLCASLRGSSYNEQFFGPGTRLTVL.

This rearrangement joins TRBV6-4 to TRBJ2-1; TRBD2 matches at 11 bases. Germline lookup yields CDR1 MRHNA and CDR2 SNTAGT. The CDR3 runs to 15 residues. J lost 6 bases, V lost 0 bases, and 1 base had no gene match. This CDR3 reads CASSDSSGGANEQFF. CDR3 nucleotide sequence: TGTGCCAGCAGTGACTCTAGCGGGGGGGCCAATGAGCAGTTCTTC.

This clone showed up just once. The chain joins TRBV5-5 to TRBJ2-2; no firm D call. The V end was cut by 3 bases, the J end by 0 bases, with 9 bases between. The CDR3 runs to 15 residues. Germline V gives CDR1 SGHKS, CDR2 YYEKEE (reference sequence). The CDR3 DNA sequence: TGTGCCAGCAGCTCGCTCATCACGAACACCGGGGAGCTGTTTTTT. It yields the protein CASSSLITNTGELFF.

The rearrangement links TRBV3-1 (or the pseudogene TRBV3-2) to TRBJ2-5, with D unclear. The V gene lost 4 bases and the J gene lost 5 bases, with 2 bases spanning the gap. Germline V gives CDR1 LGHDT, CDR2 YNNKEL (reference sequence). The CDR3 contains 10 residues. The CDR3, as DNA: TGTGCCAGCAGCCTGGAGACCCAGTACTTC. Translation gives CASSLETQYF.

The sample holds a few counts of this clone. The V call is TRBV21-1, the J call TRBJ1-5; the table's TRBD1 call for D was not verified on the DNA. TRBV21-1 constitutes a pseudogene. The CDR3 loop spans 23 amino acids. For the CDR3, the DNA is TGTGCCAGCAGCAATTCTAGTCCGTCCAGGCCCCCTAATTATGACAGGGGGAATCAGCCCCAGCATTTT. The encoded protein is CASSNSSPSRPPNYDRGNQPQHF.

The chain is built from TRBV5-4 and TRBJ2-1; D may be TRBD2 (6 bases). Germline V gives CDR1 SGHNT, CDR2 YYREEE (reference sequence). Trimming removed 7 bases from V and 6 bases from J, with 11 bases in between. This CDR3 has 12 amino acids. CDR3 nucleotide sequence: TGTGCCAGCGAGGTCGGGGGCAATGAGCAGTTCTTC. Protein: CASEVGGNEQFF.

The V call is TRBV30, the J call TRBJ1-5; D unclear. V was pared by 0 bases and J by 0 bases, with 12 bases between. This CDR3 contains 16 residues. The germline CDR1 and CDR2 sequences are GTSNPN and SVGIG (reference sequence). The CDR3 DNA is TGTGCCTGGAGTGTGGCAGGCCAATTTAGCAATCAGCCCCAGCATTTT. It translates to CAWSVAGQFSNQPQHF.

This clone was observed a handful of times. The CDR3 DNA reads TGTGCCAGCAGTGAGGTCGCGGGAGATGCAGATACGCAGTATTTT. Its protein product is CASSEVAGDADTQYF. The chain uses TRBV6-1 and TRBJ2-3, with 7 bases aligning to TRBD2. Germline values: CDR1 MNHNS, CDR2 SASEGT. V lost 3 bases to trimming and J lost 4 bases; unmatched junction nucleotides: 7. The CDR3 is 15 residues long.

The chain has TRBV3-1 (or the pseudogene TRBV3-2) and TRBJ2-5; 7 bases map to TRBD2. The CDR3 spans 16 residues. The germline CDR1 and CDR2 sequences are LGHDT and YNNKEL (reference sequence). V gave up 1 base and J gave up 0 bases; unmatched junction bases: 5. The CDR3 region is CASSQVLAAYQETQYF. CDR3 in DNA: TGTGCCAGCAGCCAAGTCCTAGCGGCGTACCAAGAGACCCAGTACTTC.

The chain employs TRBV6-6 and TRBJ1-1; 7 bases align to TRBD1. Germline V CDR1 and CDR2: MNHNY, SVGAGI (reference sequence). This CDR3 comprises 12 residues. The V and J ends lost 7 bases and 1 base, in that order; junction bases with no gene match: 0. The CDR3 DNA reads as TGTGCCAGCAAGGGGGCGAACACTGAAGCTTTCTTT. Translating it yields CASKGANTEAFF.

The chain links TRBV4-1 to TRBJ1-5; D remains ambiguous. This CDR3 region has 16 residues. Trimming pared 4 bases from V and 4 bases from J, leaving 17 bases between. CDR1 is MGHRA and CDR2 is YSYEKL in the germline V gene. The CDR3 region has the DNA TGCGCCAGCAGCCTAACAACGGCAGGTTGGAATCAGCCCCAGCATTTT. Protein product: CASSLTTAGWNQPQHF.